This TCR beta chain was observed in a study of T cells in tumors after PD-1 blockade. Whole-study context: Peripheral blood samples averaged around 33,000 unique clonotypes and 100,000 to 130,000 templates.

About this clone itself: The target antigen is unknown.

Profiling relied on immunoSEQ multiplex PCR, and the TCRdb table lists in-frame clones only, not all of them. The repertoire holds about 33,000 clones, with roughly 78% as singletons. Findings and limits, study-wide: Blood contained about 42% of the tumor's TCR clonotypes.

This CDR3 contains 14 residues. Germline V CDR1 and CDR2: SGHTS, YDEGEE. The V gene end was trimmed by 0 bases and the J gene end by 8 bases; junction bases not matched to a gene: 3. The chain joins TRBV5-8 to TRBJ2-1; 9 bases map to TRBD1. The sequence came from a human donor with basal cell carcinoma. The source material was PBMCs, sampled before anti-PD-1 treatment. The CDR3, as DNA: TGTGCCAGCAGCTTGGGGGACAGGGAGCATGAGCAGTTCTTC. Amino acid sequence: CASSLGDREHEQFF.